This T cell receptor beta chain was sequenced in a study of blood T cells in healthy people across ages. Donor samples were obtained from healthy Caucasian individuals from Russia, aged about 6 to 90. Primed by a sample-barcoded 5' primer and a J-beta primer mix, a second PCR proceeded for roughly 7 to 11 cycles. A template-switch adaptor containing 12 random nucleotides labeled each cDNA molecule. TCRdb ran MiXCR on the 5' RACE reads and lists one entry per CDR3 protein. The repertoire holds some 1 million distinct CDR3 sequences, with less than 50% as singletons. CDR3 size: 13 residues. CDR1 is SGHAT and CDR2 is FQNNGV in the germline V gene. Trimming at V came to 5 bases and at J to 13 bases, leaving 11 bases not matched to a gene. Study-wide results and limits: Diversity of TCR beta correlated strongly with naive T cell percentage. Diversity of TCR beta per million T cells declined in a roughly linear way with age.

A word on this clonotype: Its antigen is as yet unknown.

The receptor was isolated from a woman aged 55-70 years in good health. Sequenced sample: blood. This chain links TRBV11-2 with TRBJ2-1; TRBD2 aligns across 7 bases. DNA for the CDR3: TGTGCCAGCAGCGTGAGTACGGGGAGGGCTCAGTTCTTC. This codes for CASSVSTGRAQFF.